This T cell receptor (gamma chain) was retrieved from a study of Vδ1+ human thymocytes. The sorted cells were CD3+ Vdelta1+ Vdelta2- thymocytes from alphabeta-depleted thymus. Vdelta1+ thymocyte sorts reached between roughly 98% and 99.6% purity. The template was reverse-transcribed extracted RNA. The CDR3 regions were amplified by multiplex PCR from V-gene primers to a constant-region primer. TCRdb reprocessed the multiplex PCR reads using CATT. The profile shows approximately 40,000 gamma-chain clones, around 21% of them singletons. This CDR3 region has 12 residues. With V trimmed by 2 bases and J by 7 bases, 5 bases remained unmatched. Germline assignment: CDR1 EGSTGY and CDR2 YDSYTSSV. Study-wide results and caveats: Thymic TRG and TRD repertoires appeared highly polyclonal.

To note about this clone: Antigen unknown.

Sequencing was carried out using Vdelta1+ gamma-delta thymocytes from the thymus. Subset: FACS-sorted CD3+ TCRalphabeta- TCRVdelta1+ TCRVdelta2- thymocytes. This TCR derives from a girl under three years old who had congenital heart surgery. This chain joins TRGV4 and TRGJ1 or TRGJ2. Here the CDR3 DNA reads TGTGCCACCTGGGATGAGCAATATAAGAAACTCTTT. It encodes CATWDEQYKKLF.